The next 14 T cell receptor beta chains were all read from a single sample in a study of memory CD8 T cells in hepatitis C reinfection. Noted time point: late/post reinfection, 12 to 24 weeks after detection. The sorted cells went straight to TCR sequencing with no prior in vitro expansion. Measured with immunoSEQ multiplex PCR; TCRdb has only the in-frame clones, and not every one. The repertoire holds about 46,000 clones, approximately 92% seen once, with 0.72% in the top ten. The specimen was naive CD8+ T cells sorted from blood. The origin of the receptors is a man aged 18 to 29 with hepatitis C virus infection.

The chain's CDR3 is CAVQGSSSYNEQFF. The CDR3 nucleotides are TGTGCCGTTCAGGGCTCCAGCTCCTACAATGAGCAGTTCTTC. The chain links TRBV6-5 to TRBJ2-1, with D possibly matching TRBD1 (5 bases). The CDR3 runs 14 residues. Trimming pared 11 bases from V and 0 bases from J, leaving 14 bases between. CDR1 and CDR2 from the germline V gene are MNHEY and SVGAGI.

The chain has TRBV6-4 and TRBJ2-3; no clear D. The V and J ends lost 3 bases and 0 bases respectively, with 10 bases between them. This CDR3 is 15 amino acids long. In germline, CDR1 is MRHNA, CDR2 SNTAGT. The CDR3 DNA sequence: TGTGCCAGCAGTGAGGGTAGCAGTAGCACAGATACGCAGTATTTT. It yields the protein CASSEGSSSTDTQYF.

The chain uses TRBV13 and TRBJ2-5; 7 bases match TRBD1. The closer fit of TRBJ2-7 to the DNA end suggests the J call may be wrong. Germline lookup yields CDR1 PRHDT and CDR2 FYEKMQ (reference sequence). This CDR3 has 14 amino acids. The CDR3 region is CASSLGVGGGEQYF. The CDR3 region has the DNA TGTGCCAGCAGCTTAGGGGTAGGGGGCGGCGAGCAGTACTTC.

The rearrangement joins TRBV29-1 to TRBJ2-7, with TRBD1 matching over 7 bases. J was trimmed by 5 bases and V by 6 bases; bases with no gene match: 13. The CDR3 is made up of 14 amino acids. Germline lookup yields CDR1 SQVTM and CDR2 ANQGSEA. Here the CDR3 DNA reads TGCAGCGTGCGCTACTACCAGGGGGACGACGAGCAGTACTTC. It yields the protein CSVRYYQGDDEQYF.

DNA for the CDR3: TGTGCCAGCAGCGGAAGGACAGGGGACTATGGCTACACCTTC. Translated: CASSGRTGDYGYTF. This chain connects TRBV7-8 to TRBJ1-2; 9 positions match TRBD1. In germline, CDR1 is SGHVS, CDR2 FQNEAQ. The CDR3 spans 14 residues. V dropped 5 bases and J dropped 3; count of bases not matched to a gene: 4. The entire variable domain, with the rest obtained from reference TRBV7-8 and TRBJ1-2, is as follows: GAGVSQSPRYKVAKRGQDVALRCDPISGHVSLFWYQQALGQGPEFLTYFQNEAQLDKSGLPSDRFFAERPEGSVSTLKIQRTQQEDSAVYLCASSGRTGDYGYTFGSGTRLTVV.

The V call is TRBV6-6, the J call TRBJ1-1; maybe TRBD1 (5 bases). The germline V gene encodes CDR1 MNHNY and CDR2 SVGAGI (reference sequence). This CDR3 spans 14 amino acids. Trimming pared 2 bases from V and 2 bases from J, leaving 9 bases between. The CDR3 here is CASSYVDTNTEAFF. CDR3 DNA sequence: TGTGCCAGCAGTTACGTGGACACCAACACTGAAGCTTTCTTT.

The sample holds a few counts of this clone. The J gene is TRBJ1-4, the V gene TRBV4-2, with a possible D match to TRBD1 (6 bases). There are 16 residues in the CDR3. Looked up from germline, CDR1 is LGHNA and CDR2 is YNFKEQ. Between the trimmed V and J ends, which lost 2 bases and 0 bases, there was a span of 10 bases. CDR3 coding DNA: TGTGCCAGCAGCCAAATGGGGGCAGCAACTAATGAAAAACTGTTTTTT. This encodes CASSQMGAATNEKLFF.

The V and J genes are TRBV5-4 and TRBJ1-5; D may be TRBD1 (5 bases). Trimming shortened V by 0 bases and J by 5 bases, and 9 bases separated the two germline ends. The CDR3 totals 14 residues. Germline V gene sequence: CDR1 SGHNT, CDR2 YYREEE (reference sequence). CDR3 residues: CASSLAGHDQPQHF. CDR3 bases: TGTGCCAGCAGCTTGGCAGGGCACGATCAGCCCCAGCATTTT.

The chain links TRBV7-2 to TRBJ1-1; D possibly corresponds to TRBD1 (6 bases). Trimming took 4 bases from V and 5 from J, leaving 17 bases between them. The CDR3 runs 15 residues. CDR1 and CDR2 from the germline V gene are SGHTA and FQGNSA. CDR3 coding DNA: TGTGCCAGCAGCTCCCGGCCCAGGGGAGTTACTGAAGCTTTCTTT. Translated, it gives CASSSRPRGVTEAFF. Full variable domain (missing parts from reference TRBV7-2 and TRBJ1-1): GAGVSQSPSNKVTEKGKDVELRCDPISGHTALYWYRQSLGQGLEFLIYFQGNSAPDKSGLPSDRFSAERTGGSVSTLTIQRTQQEDSAVYLCASSSRPRGVTEAFFGQGTRLTVV.

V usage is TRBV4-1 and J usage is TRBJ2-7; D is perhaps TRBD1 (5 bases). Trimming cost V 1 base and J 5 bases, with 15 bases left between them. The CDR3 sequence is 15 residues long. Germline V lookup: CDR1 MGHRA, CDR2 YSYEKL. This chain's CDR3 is CASSQAQASRNEQYF. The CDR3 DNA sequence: TGCGCCAGCAGCCAAGCACAGGCGTCTCGGAACGAGCAGTACTTC.

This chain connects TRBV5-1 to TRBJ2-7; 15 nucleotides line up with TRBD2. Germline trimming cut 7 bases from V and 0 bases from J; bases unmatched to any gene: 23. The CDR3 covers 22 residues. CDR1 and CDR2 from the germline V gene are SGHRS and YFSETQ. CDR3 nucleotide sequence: TGCGCCAGCGGCTCCGGCCTAAAGGGACTAGCGGGGGGTCGACACAGCTCCTACGAGCAGTACGTC. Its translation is CASGSGLKGLAGGRHSSYEQYV.

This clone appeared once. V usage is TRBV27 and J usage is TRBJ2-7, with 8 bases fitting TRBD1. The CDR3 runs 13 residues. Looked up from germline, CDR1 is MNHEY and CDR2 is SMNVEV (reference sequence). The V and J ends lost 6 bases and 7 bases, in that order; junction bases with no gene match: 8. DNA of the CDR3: TGTGCCAGCAGCCCGACAGGGGTTGGAGAGCAGTACGTC. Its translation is CASSPTGVGEQYV.

The CDR3 sequence: CASSSTGGNQPQHF. CDR3 DNA sequence: TGTGCCAGCAGTTCGACAGGGGGCAATCAGCCCCAGCATTTT. This chain joins TRBV7-9 and TRBJ1-5; 8 positions match TRBD1. Trimming cost V 6 bases and J 2 bases; bases outside gene matches: 3. This CDR3 comprises 14 residues. Germline CDR1 SEHNR, CDR2 FQNEAQ (reference sequence). Looking up the rest from reference TRBV7-9 and TRBJ1-5 gives the full variable domain: DTGVSQNPRHKITKRGQNVTFRCDPISEHNRLYWYRQTLGQGPEFLTYFQNEAQLEKSRLLSDRFSAERPKGSFSTLEIQRTEQGDSAMYLCASSSTGGNQPQHFGDGTRLSIL.

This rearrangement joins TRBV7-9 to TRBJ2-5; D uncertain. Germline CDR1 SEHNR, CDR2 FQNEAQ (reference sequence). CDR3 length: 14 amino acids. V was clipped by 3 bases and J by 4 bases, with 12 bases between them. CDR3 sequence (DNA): TGTGCCAGCAGCTTCCCCGGTTTCGGAGAGACCCAGTACTTC. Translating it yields CASSFPGFGETQYF. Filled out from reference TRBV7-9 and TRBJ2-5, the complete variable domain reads DTGVSQNPRHKITKRGQNVTFRCDPISEHNRLYWYRQTLGQGPEFLTYFQNEAQLEKSRLLSDRFSAERPKGSFSTLEIQRTEQGDSAMYLCASSFPGFGETQYFGPGTRLLVL.